Below, one TCR beta chain is given with its context. Its antigen is undetermined. This sample stems from a study of T cells expressing NK-cell markers. Study observations and caveats: The study found these clonotypes also leading the CD3+CD56-NKG2C+ fraction in a few donors.

Reprocessing the 5' RACE reads, TCRdb reports a single entry for every CDR3 protein and omits DNA. This sample's clone table lists about 460,000 distinct CDR3 sequences. The source material was blood T cells: a sorted CD56 or NKG2C T cell subset, CD4+ or CD8+ T cells, or bulk PBMC T cells (not recorded which). This clonotype was obtained from a woman in her forties or fifties in good health.

CDR3 region: CAISDSGFGTGELFF. The chain is built from TRBV10-3 and TRBJ2-2. CDR1 and CDR2 from the germline V gene are ENHRY and SYGVKD. The CDR3 loop spans 15 amino acids.